This T cell receptor beta chain was observed in a study of blood T cell repertoires in COVID-19. This CDR3 comprises 14 residues. Trimming at V came to 4 bases and at J to 10 bases, leaving 5 bases not matched to a gene. Germline lookup yields CDR1 SGHRS and CDR2 YFSETQ. This clone has just a few counts. Clones were read by immunoSEQ multiplex PCR, and TCRdb kept only the in-frame ones, dropping some. The sample lists a few hundred thousand clones, over 70% occurring once. Sequenced sample: peripheral blood. The sequence derives from an elderly woman with acute or convalescent COVID-19. The chain joins TRBV5-1 to TRBJ1-6; 10 bases are a match to TRBD1. The CDR3 coding sequence is TGCGCCAGCAGCCGGACAGGGGGTGAATCACCCCTCCACTTT. Translating it yields CASSRTGGESPLHF.